Below are 14 T cell receptor beta chains sequenced from a single sample in a study of blood T cell repertoires in COVID-19. Sequencing was performed with immunoSEQ multiplex PCR; in TCRdb, only in-frame clones are kept and a portion is missing. Of about 360,000 clones detected, 75% to 90% appear once; the ten largest clones hold just over 7%. The specimen was peripheral blood. The receptor source for this set is an older woman with COVID-19, enrolled during active disease.

The chain uses TRBV18 and TRBJ2-7; D unresolved. Trimming pared 2 bases from V and 2 bases from J, leaving 10 bases between. Germline V gene sequence: CDR1 KGHSH, CDR2 LQKENI. The CDR3 consists of 14 residues. The CDR3 loop is CASSPLAPTYEQYF. Written as DNA, the CDR3 is TGTGCCAGCTCACCATTGGCACCAACCTACGAGCAGTACTTC.

This chain uses TRBV12-3 or TRBV12-4 with TRBJ1-5; D is possibly TRBD1 (6 bases). This CDR3 is built from 13 residues. V lost 6 bases and J lost 5, with 11 bases in between. The CDR3 DNA sequence: TGTGCCAGCAGATCAGAGGGGGATCAGCCCCAGCATTTT. Encoded protein: CASRSEGDQPQHF.

J is TRBJ2-1 and V is TRBV4-3; possibly TRBD2 for D (5 bases). Germline V CDR1 and CDR2: LGHNA, YSLEER. This CDR3 has 12 residues. The V end lost 1 base, the J end lost 9 bases, and 7 bases lay between the germline ends. The CDR3 bases are TGCGCCAGCAGCCAAGCGGGGATTGAGCAGTTCTTC. Encoded protein: CASSQAGIEQFF.

The J gene is TRBJ2-1, the V gene TRBV9; 11 bases line up with TRBD2. There are 18 residues in the CDR3. With 3 bases clipped from V and 8 bases from J, the junction kept 16 bases outside the gene matches. CDR1 is SGDLS and CDR2 is YYNGEE in the germline V gene. CDR3 nucleotides: TGTGCCAGCAGCGCACAAGCCCTAACTAGCGGGGGCAACTATGAGCAGTTCTTC. It encodes CASSAQALTSGGNYEQFF.

The rearrangement joins TRBV5-8 to TRBJ1-4; D may be TRBD1 (5 bases). This CDR3 comprises 15 residues. CDR1 and CDR2 (germline): SGHTS, YDEGEE. V was trimmed by 3 bases and J by 4 bases, leaving 13 bases between them. In DNA, the CDR3 is TGTGCCAGCAGCTCCTACGGGGGGGTTAATGAAAAACTGTTTTTT. Translation: CASSSYGGVNEKLFF.

V gene TRBV7-6 combines with J gene TRBJ2-5; possible D gene TRBD1, 5 bases. CDR3 size: 14 residues. Trimming removed 7 bases from V and 2 bases from J, with 14 bases in between. Germline assignment: CDR1 SGHVS and CDR2 FNYEAQ. The chain's CDR3 is CASTNGALQETQYF. The CDR3 coding sequence is TGTGCCAGCACCAATGGGGCTCTACAAGAGACCCAGTACTTC.

This clone has more than one count but fewer than ten. The chain employs TRBV4-1 and TRBJ2-2; D is possibly TRBD1 (6 bases). The germline V gene has CDR1 MGHRA and CDR2 YSYEKL. The CDR3 contains 16 residues. Trimming removed 0 bases at V and 3 bases at J, with 11 bases between. CDR3 sequence: CASSQEPGHYTGELFF. The CDR3 DNA is TGCGCCAGCAGCCAAGAGCCGGGACACTACACCGGGGAGCTGTTTTTT.

The chain links TRBV11-2 to TRBJ2-7; 11 bases align to TRBD1. CDR1 is SGHAT and CDR2 is FQNNGV in the germline V gene. The CDR3 sequence is 15 residues long. V lost 5 bases and J lost 6; bases outside the gene matches: 9. The CDR3 DNA is TGTGCCAGCAGCCGTGGACAGGGGGCGGCCGGCGAGCAGTACTTC. It yields the protein CASSRGQGAAGEQYF.

The chain links TRBV7-2 to TRBJ2-7; tentative D call: TRBD2 (6 bases). With 0 bases removed from V and 3 bases from J, the gap between germline ends came to 6 bases. Germline-derived CDR1 and CDR2 are SGHTA and FQGNSA. The CDR3 length is 13 residues. DNA of the CDR3: TGTGCCAGCAGCTTAGCGGAGGGCTACGAGCAGTACTTC. This encodes CASSLAEGYEQYF.

The chain is built from TRBV7-2 and TRBJ2-1; 13 bases line up with TRBD2. CDR3 length: 18 residues. Germline assignment: CDR1 SGHTA and CDR2 FQGNSA. The V segment lost 5 bases and the J segment 1 base; nucleotides outside the gene matches: 8. The CDR3 nucleotides read TGTGCCAGCAGCCCGGGCGCGGGACTAGCGGGGTCCTACAATGAGCAGTTCTTC. This encodes CASSPGAGLAGSYNEQFF.

In this sample, this clone turned up once. This chain connects TRBV11-3 to TRBJ2-5; 9 positions match TRBD1. The germline V gene has CDR1 SGHNT and CDR2 YENEEA. CDR3 length equals 14 residues. The V and J ends lost 4 bases and 5 bases, in that order; junction bases with no gene match: 5. The CDR3 region is CASSSGTGFETQYF. CDR3 DNA: TGTGCCAGCAGCTCCGGGACAGGGTTTGAGACCCAGTACTTC.

The chain uses TRBV5-1 and TRBJ1-1; D is unresolved. The CDR3 sequence is 13 residues long. Germline V lookup: CDR1 SGHRS, CDR2 YFSETQ. Trimming stripped 4 bases from V and 0 bases from J, with 7 bases between. The CDR3 spells CASSASVNTEAFF. The CDR3 region has the DNA TGCGCCAGCAGCGCCTCAGTGAACACTGAAGCTTTCTTT.

The gene calls are TRBV5-1 and TRBJ1-2, with 10 bases matching TRBD1. CDR1 SGHRS and CDR2 YFSETQ come from the germline V gene. This CDR3 region has 16 residues. The V and J ends lost 4 bases and 8 bases, in that order; junction bases with no gene match: 14. The CDR3 DNA follows: TGCGCCAGCAGCGCACGGACGGGACAGGGGTCCGAAGGCTACACCTTC. Residues: CASSARTGQGSEGYTF.

This sequence joins TRBV2 and TRBJ2-1; 7 positions match TRBD1. The CDR3 length is 14 residues. CDR1 and CDR2 from the germline V gene are SNHLY and FYNNEI. V was pared by 5 bases and J by 4 bases, with 5 bases of the junction left unmatched. CDR3 DNA sequence: TGTGCCAGCAGTTGGGACAGTTTATACAATGAGCAGTTCTTC. Translating gives CASSWDSLYNEQFF.